This T cell receptor (beta chain) was found in a study of T cells in Graves' hyperthyroidism and ophthalmopathy. For the study at large: Peripheral blood was collected at initial diagnosis, before any treatment.

Whole-study findings and limits: Ophthalmopathy was identified by the model a median around 6.9 months ahead of onset. Patients with ophthalmopathy were separated from those with stable hyperthyroidism by a 13 V-J model.

Germline trimming cut 6 bases from V and 8 bases from J; bases unmatched to any gene: 9. This CDR3 has 12 amino acids. Germline V lookup: CDR1 SQVTM, CDR2 ANQGSEA. Comments on this clonotype: No antigen is known for it.

It was RNA transcripts that yielded the amplified TCR beta CDR3 regions. In the first-round RT-PCR of the TCR CDR3, the HTBI primer set was used. TCRdb reprocessed the multiplex PCR reads with MiXCR, giving one entry per CDR3 protein. This sample has 85,000 to 110,000 distinct CDR3 sequences, with less than 55% found just once. Fresh 10 ml peripheral blood yielded PBMCs. The V gene is TRBV29-1, the J gene TRBJ1-2, with TRBD1 matching 7 bases. The sequenced sample was blood. The receptor's source is a man aged 40-49 years with Graves' hyperthyroidism. CDR3 residues: CSVLDREGGYTF. For the CDR3, the DNA is TGCAGCGTACTCGACAGGGAAGGAGGCTACACCTTC.